This TCR beta chain derives from a study of Ad26.COV2.S vaccination and SARS-CoV-2 variants. This CDR3 spans 16 amino acids. V lost 4 bases to trimming and J lost 5 bases; unmatched junction nucleotides: 12. Germline lookup yields CDR1 SGHNT and CDR2 YYREEE (reference sequence). Sequencing was performed with immunoSEQ multiplex PCR; in TCRdb, only in-frame clones are kept and a portion is missing. The sample has a few hundred thousand clones, around 90% seen once. Documented treatment: roughly 18 received Ad26.COV2.S at low or high dose, single or two shots; roughly five received placebo; per-sample allocation not given. Repertoires come from day 63 after the first vaccine or placebo injection.

The chain employs TRBV5-4 and TRBJ2-7; 10 bases are shared with TRBD2. This receptor was taken from a person aged 18-65 years who received the Ad26.COV2.S COVID-19 vaccine or a placebo. This specimen consisted of peripheral blood, obtained in a trial of Ad26.COV2.S vaccine versus placebo. In nucleotides, the CDR3 is TGTGCCAGCAGCGAGCTCAATCTAGCGGGGGCCCACGAGCAGTACTTC. Protein: CASSELNLAGAHEQYF.